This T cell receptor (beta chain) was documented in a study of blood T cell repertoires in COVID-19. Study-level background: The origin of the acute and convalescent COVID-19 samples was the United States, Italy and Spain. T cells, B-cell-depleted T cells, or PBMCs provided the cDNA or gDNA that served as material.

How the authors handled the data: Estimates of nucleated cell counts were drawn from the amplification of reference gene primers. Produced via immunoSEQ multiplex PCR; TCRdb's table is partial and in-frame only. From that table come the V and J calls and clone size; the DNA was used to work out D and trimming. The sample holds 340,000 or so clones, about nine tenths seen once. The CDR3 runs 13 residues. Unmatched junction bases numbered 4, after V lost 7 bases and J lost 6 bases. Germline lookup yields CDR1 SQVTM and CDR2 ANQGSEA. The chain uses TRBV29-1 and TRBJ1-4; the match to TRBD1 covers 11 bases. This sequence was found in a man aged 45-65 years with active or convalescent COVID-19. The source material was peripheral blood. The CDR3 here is CSAGQGADEKLFF. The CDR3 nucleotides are TGCAGCGCCGGACAGGGGGCGGATGAAAAACTGTTTTTT.